These 8 T cell receptor beta chains share one sample of origin, sequenced in a study of T cells in women clearing cervical HPV infection. Generated by immunoSEQ multiplex PCR, the TCRdb table keeps only in-frame clones and is missing some. This sample's clone table lists tens of thousands of clones. The sample comprised blood buffy coat. These receptors were obtained from a woman between 18 and 70 years old with a cervical HPV16 infection that either progressed to CIN3+ or cleared (not recorded which).

A note on this clone: The CDR3 end lies 3 residues beyond the end of the read and is filled in from the germline J gene. This chain links TRBV5-1 with TRBJ2-3; 15 bases are shared with TRBD2. The CDR3 spans 16 residues. V trimming: 3 bases; J trimming: 4 bases; junction bases outside the gene matches: 3. CDR1 and CDR2 (germline): SGHRS, YFSETQ. The sequenced CDR3 bases are TGCGCCAGCAGCTCTGGACTAGCGGGGGGGGCAGATACG. Translating gives CASSSGLAGGADT. The entire CDR3 reads CASSSGLAGGADTQYF.

Concerning this clone itself: From the germline J gene comes the end of the CDR3, since the read stops 3 residues before it. This sequence joins TRBV18 and TRBJ2-7, with 7 bases fitting TRBD1. Germline CDR1 and CDR2: KGHSH and LQKENI. This CDR3 spans 13 amino acids. The V gene end was trimmed by 3 bases and the J gene end by 6 bases; junction bases not matched to a gene: 5. The covered CDR3 bases are TGTGCCAGCTCACCGAAGACAGGGAGCGAG. Translated, it gives CASSPKTGSE. The CDR3 as a whole reads CASSPKTGSEQYF.

Points on this clone: Sequencing ends 3 residues short of the CDR3 end; the germline J gene provides the rest. V is TRBV5-1 and J is TRBJ2-1; 9 bases are a match to TRBD1. Germline V gives CDR1 SGHRS, CDR2 YFSETQ. The V and J ends lost 2 bases and 5 bases, in that order; junction bases with no gene match: 5. The CDR3 sequence is 15 residues long. The CDR3 loop reads CASSFRDRADNEQFF. The sequenced part of the CDR3 DNA is TGCGCCAGCAGCTTCCGGGACAGGGCGGACAATGAG.

With regard to this clone: With the read ending 3 residues before the CDR3 end, the germline J gene is used to fill in that end. The genes are TRBV19 and TRBJ2-5; TRBD2 is a possible D gene (5 bases). The germline CDR1 and CDR2 sequences are LNHDA and SQIVND (reference sequence). Trimming took off 4 bases at V and 5 bases at J, with 11 bases between the two ends. The CDR3 sequence is 13 residues long. CDR3 bases read: TGTGCCAGTAGTACTAGCTCGGGGGAGACC. Translation gives CASSTSSGET. In full, the CDR3 reads CASSTSSGETQYF.

Comment on this clone: Read coverage stops 3 residues before the CDR3 terminus; the germline J gene supplies the remainder. The chain combines TRBV15 with TRBJ2-7, with 10 bases identical to TRBD2. Germline V gene sequence: CDR1 LNHNV, CDR2 YYDKDF (reference sequence). Unmatched junction bases numbered 5, after V lost 0 bases and J lost 6 bases. The CDR3 is made up of 15 amino acids. The covered CDR3 bases are TGTGCCACCAGCAGAGAGCTAGCGGGAGTAGGCGAG. Translating it yields CATSRELAGVGE. The whole CDR3 protein is CATSRELAGVGEQYF.

A remark on this clone: The observed sequence ends 3 residues before the CDR3 terminus, with the missing tail filled in from the germline J gene. The chain is built from TRBV6-1 and TRBJ1-1, with D perhaps TRBD1 (5 bases). The V end lost 3 bases, the J end lost 5 bases, and 10 bases lay between the germline ends. The CDR3 length is 13 residues. Germline CDR1 is MNHNS and CDR2 is SASEGT. The sequenced part of the CDR3 DNA is TGTGCCAGCAGTGAGTCCAGGGTTACTGAA. It codes for CASSESRVTE. The full CDR3 protein reads CASSESRVTEAFF.

In the case of this clone: The read ends 3 residues shy of where the CDR3 ends; the end is completed using the germline J gene. V and J are TRBV20-1 and TRBJ2-3; TRBD2 matches 11 bases. V lost 3 bases to trimming and J lost 2 bases; unmatched junction nucleotides: 4. From germline, CDR1 is DFQATT and CDR2 SNEGSKA (reference sequence). This CDR3 spans 15 amino acids. The sequenced part of the CDR3 DNA is TGCAGTGCTAGGTTACTAGCGGGAGACACAGATACG. It codes for CSARLLAGDTDT. The complete CDR3 sequence is CSARLLAGDTDTQYF.

In the case of this clone: The observed sequence ends 3 residues before the CDR3 terminus, with the missing tail filled in from the germline J gene. The chain combines TRBV5-1 with TRBJ1-4, with TRBD1 identical over 10 bases. Per germline, CDR1 SGHRS and CDR2 YFSETQ. J gave up 1 base and V 4 bases, and 7 bases lay outside the gene matches. The CDR3 is 17 residues long. The CDR3 sequence: CASSPRQGALTNEKLFF. The CDR3 DNA, read in part, is TGCGCCAGCAGCCCCCGACAGGGGGCCTTAACTAATGAAAAA.